A selection of T cell receptor beta chains follows, all from one sample in a study of CD8 T cells in Susac syndrome. Using its own MiXCR run on the immunoSEQ multiplex PCR reads, TCRdb lists one record per CDR3 protein. The data show some 200,000 distinct CDR3 sequences, about 95% seen once. Sequencing was performed on CD4+ T cells from PBMCs. The source of these receptors is a human donor with multiple sclerosis. The CDR3 runs from the conserved cysteine through the conserved F or W. A D gene is named only where the DNA matches it firmly. Expanded clones are given a class, and other clones once, few, many or no size at all.

>TRBJ2-7|TRBV20-1|NA|TRBD2
CSARPSGRYEQYF
TGCAGTGCTAGACCGAGCGGGAGGTACGAGCAGTACTTC
>TRBJ2-7|TRBV29-1|once|NA
CSVGDNYYEQYF
TGCAGCGTTGGGGACAATTACTACGAGCAGTACTTC
>TRBJ1-2|TRBV6-5|NA|NA
CASSKTRGNYGYTF
TGTGCCAGCAGTAAAACGCGGGGGAACTATGGCTACACCTTC
>TRBJ2-7|TRBV3-1|NA|NA
CASSQDLRVYEQYF
TGTGCCAGCAGCCAAGATCTTCGGGTGTACGAGCAGTACTTC
>TRBJ2-1|TRBV12-3/TRBV12-4|NA|NA
CASSRITENEQFF
TGTGCCAGCAGCCGGATTACAGAGAATGAGCAGTTCTTC
>TRBJ2-1|TRBV20-1|NA|TRBD2
CSARLKGSSGRAAPFF
TGCAGTGCTAGACTAAAAGGTTCTAGCGGGAGGGCCGCCCCGTTCTTC
>TRBJ1-5|TRBV12-3/TRBV12-4|NA|NA
CASSYKINQPQHF
TGTGCCAGCAGTTATAAAATCAATCAGCCCCAGCATTTT
>TRBJ1-1|TRBV7-9|NA|NA
CASSPSPNSGTEAFF
TGTGCCAGCAGCCCTAGCCCGAACTCGGGCACTGAAGCTTTCTTT
>TRBJ1-1|TRBV6-5|NA|NA
CASSYQSWRTVNTEAFF
TGTGCCAGCAGTTACCAGTCCTGGAGGACAGTGAACACTGAAGCTTTCTTT
>TRBJ1-5|TRBV30|once|TRBD1
CAWSVRGRGTVIPQPQHF
TGTGCCTGGAGTGTACGTGGTAGAGGGACAGTGATTCCCCAGCCCCAGCATTTT
>TRBJ2-1|TRBV29-1|NA|NA
CSVGLGFDEQFF
TGCAGCGTTGGTTTGGGGTTTGATGAGCAGTTCTTC